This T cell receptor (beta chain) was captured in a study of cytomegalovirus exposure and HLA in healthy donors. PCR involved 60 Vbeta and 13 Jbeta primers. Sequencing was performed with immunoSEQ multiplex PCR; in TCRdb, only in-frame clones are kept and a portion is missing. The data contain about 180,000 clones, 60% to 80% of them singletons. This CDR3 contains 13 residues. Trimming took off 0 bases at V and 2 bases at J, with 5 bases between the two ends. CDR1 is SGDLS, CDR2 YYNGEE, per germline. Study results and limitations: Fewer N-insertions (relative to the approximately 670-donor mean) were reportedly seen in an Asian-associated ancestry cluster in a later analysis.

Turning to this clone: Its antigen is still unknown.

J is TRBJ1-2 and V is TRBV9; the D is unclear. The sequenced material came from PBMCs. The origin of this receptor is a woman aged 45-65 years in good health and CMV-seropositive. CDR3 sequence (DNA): TGTGCCAGCAGCGTAGCCGGGAACTATGGCTACACCTTC. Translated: CASSVAGNYGYTF.